The 32 T cell receptor beta chains reported below all come from one sample, sequenced in a study of cytotoxic CD8 clonotypes in ibrutinib-treated CLL. Profiling relied on immunoSEQ multiplex PCR, and the TCRdb table lists in-frame clones only, not all of them. Of 15,000 to 20,000 clones in the sample, about two thirds were seen once. The source material was PBMCs, sampled before ibrutinib treatment. All receptors come from a human donor with chronic lymphocytic leukemia.

The chain links TRBV6-1 to TRBJ1-4, with a tentative D call TRBD1 (5 bases). V was pared by 4 bases and J by 8 bases, with 14 bases between. This CDR3 has 14 residues. The germline CDR1 and CDR2 sequences are MNHNS and SASEGT. The chain's CDR3 is CASSARRAGEKLFF. In nucleotides, the CDR3 is TGTGCCAGCAGTGCCAGAAGGGCAGGGGAAAAACTGTTTTTT.

This chain connects TRBV4-2 to TRBJ2-3, with 11 bases matching TRBD2. With 2 bases clipped from V and 0 bases from J, the junction kept 4 bases outside the gene matches. The CDR3 runs 17 residues. Germline loops: CDR1 LGHNA, CDR2 YNFKEQ. CDR3 coding DNA: TGTGCCAGCAGCCAAACTAGCGGGGGATCTAGCACAGATACGCAGTATTTT. This encodes CASSQTSGGSSTDTQYF.

This clone is labeled as medium-sized. This chain uses TRBV5-5 with TRBJ1-1; D unresolved. The CDR3 extends over 17 amino acids. Germline CDR1 and CDR2: SGHKS and YYEKEE (reference sequence). Trimming took 3 bases from V and 3 from J, leaving 21 bases between them. CDR3 protein: CASSWVGGGVLDTEAFF. The CDR3 DNA follows: TGTGCCAGCAGCTGGGTGGGTGGCGGGGTACTAGACACTGAAGCTTTCTTT.

The rearrangement uses TRBV19 and TRBJ2-7; possibly TRBD1 for D (6 bases). V lost 6 bases and J lost 3, with 15 bases in between. The CDR3 has 14 residues. CDR1 and CDR2 (germline): LNHDA, SQIVND (reference sequence). As DNA, the CDR3 is TGTGCCAGTAGGAACAGGGAAACCAGCTACGAGCAGTACTTC. It specifies CASRNRETSYEQYF. Full variable domain (missing parts from reference TRBV19 and TRBJ2-7): DGGITQSPKYLFRKEGQNVTLSCEQNLNHDAMYWYRQDPGQGLRLIYYSQIVNDFQKGDIAEGYSVSREKKESFPLTVTSAQKNPTAFYLCASRNRETSYEQYFGPGTRLTVT.

This clone came up a few times. This chain links TRBV30 with TRBJ2-7; D is perhaps TRBD2 (5 bases). Germline V gives CDR1 GTSNPN, CDR2 SVGIG (reference sequence). CDR3 length equals 15 residues. Trimming shortened V by 2 bases and J by 5 bases, and 19 bases separated the two germline ends. The CDR3 loop is CAWSPLRTVGDEQYF. CDR3 sequence (DNA): TGTGCCTGGAGTCCTCTCCGGACCGTGGGAGACGAGCAGTACTTC. Full variable domain (remainder filled in from reference TRBV30 and TRBJ2-7): SQTIHQWPATLVQPVGSPLSLECTVEGTSNPNLYWYRQAAGRGLQLLFYSVGIGQISSEVPQNLSASRPQDRQFILSSKKLLLSDSGFYLCAWSPLRTVGDEQYFGPGTRLTVT.

This clone was found a few times. The rearrangement joins TRBV14 to TRBJ2-2; D not certain. The CDR3 is 13 residues long. Trimming removed 4 bases at V and 5 bases at J, with 8 bases between. Per germline, CDR1 SGHDN and CDR2 FVKESK. The DNA for the CDR3 is TGTGCCAGCAGCCCCTTCGGGACCGGGGAGCTGTTTTTT. This codes for CASSPFGTGELFF.

V is TRBV5-1 and J is TRBJ2-7; 8 bases align to TRBD2. The CDR3 runs to 16 residues. Germline assignment: CDR1 SGHRS and CDR2 YFSETQ. J gave up 1 base and V 0 bases, and 6 bases lay outside the gene matches. CDR3 residues: CASSLVPSGGSYEQYF. The CDR3, as DNA: TGCGCCAGCAGCTTGGTCCCCAGCGGGGGATCCTACGAGCAGTACTTC.

This chain uses TRBV21-1 with TRBJ2-1; the D call of TRBD1 is as the table states it, not checked on the DNA. TRBV21-1 is assigned pseudogene status. CDR3 length: 21 amino acids. The chain's CDR3 is CASTPNPYGTGYGGYYNEQFF. The CDR3, as DNA: TGTGCCAGCACCCCCAACCCGTATGGGACAGGGTATGGGGGTTACTACAATGAGCAGTTCTTC.

In nucleotides, the CDR3 is TGTGCCAGCACCGCTTCAGTCTTGGGGGAGACCCAGTACTTC. Protein product: CASTASVLGETQYF. V gene TRBV5-6 combines with J gene TRBJ2-5; no clear D. This CDR3 comprises 14 residues. Germline V lookup: CDR1 SGHDT, CDR2 YYEEEE. V lost 6 bases and J lost 5, with 17 bases in between.

The chain combines TRBV5-1 with TRBJ2-3, with D unresolved. V lost 0 bases to trimming and J lost 6 bases, with 11 bases between them. The V gene's germline CDR1 is SGHRS and CDR2 YFSETQ. CDR3 length: 14 amino acids. The CDR3 region is CASSLALSLDTQYF. The DNA for the CDR3 is TGCGCCAGCAGCTTGGCGCTATCCCTGGATACGCAGTATTTT.

This sequence joins TRBV13 and TRBJ2-3, with D possibly being TRBD1 (5 bases). The CDR3 sequence is 14 residues long. V lost 2 bases to trimming and J lost 0 bases, with 6 bases between them. Germline lookup yields CDR1 PRHDT and CDR2 FYEKMQ (reference sequence). The CDR3 spells CASSLWGSTDTQYF. The CDR3 DNA is TGTGCCAGCAGCTTATGGGGCAGCACAGATACGCAGTATTTT.

V usage is TRBV5-1 and J usage is TRBJ2-3, with 9 bases fitting TRBD2. The germline V gene has CDR1 SGHRS and CDR2 YFSETQ. Trimming took 7 bases from V and 6 from J; bases not matched to a gene: 27. The CDR3 contains 20 residues. CDR3 DNA: TGCGCCAGCGTGCACAGTTTGCCGGGGCTCGCGGGTAGCGGGGGTGATACGCAGTATTTT. This sequence encodes CASVHSLPGLAGSGGDTQYF.

V and J are TRBV6-1 and TRBJ2-3; D is uncertain. Trimming cost V 0 bases and J 1 base, with 5 bases left between them. The CDR3 loop spans 14 amino acids. Germline V gene sequence: CDR1 MNHNS, CDR2 SASEGT. The CDR3 DNA sequence: TGTGCCAGCAGTGAAGCGGTAGGCACAGATACGCAGTATTTT. This translates into CASSEAVGTDTQYF.

In regard to this clone: A read error may produce the germline difference seen at one junction end. This sequence joins TRBV7-6 and TRBJ2-2; no definite D call. The germline CDR1 and CDR2 sequences are SGHVS and FNYEAQ. This CDR3 comprises 14 residues. DNA for the CDR3: TGTGCCAGCAGCTTAGCAGATAACACCGAGGAGCTGTTTTTT. This translates into CASSLADNTEELFF.

This chain joins TRBV4-2 and TRBJ2-1; 8 bases are a match to TRBD1. The trim removed 0 bases at V and 7 bases at J, leaving 17 bases unmatched. The length of the CDR3 is 19 residues. Germline CDR1 reads LGHNA; CDR2 reads YNFKEQ. The CDR3 region is CASSQDGRLRGQDWNEQFF. The CDR3 bases are TGTGCCAGCAGCCAAGATGGGCGTTTACGGGGACAGGATTGGAATGAGCAGTTCTTC.

The chain couples TRBV5-1 to TRBJ2-3, with 10 bases that match TRBD2. This CDR3 is 16 amino acids long. V lost 0 bases, J lost 5 bases, and 6 bases stayed unmatched. From germline, CDR1 is SGHRS and CDR2 YFSETQ. The CDR3 region is CASSLVVAGGRDTQYF. CDR3 nucleotide sequence: TGCGCCAGCAGCTTGGTGGTAGCGGGGGGCAGAGATACGCAGTATTTT.

CDR3 in DNA: TGTGCCAGCAGTTTGTCCAGCGGCGCAGATACGCAGTATTTT. The encoded protein is CASSLSSGADTQYF. This chain joins TRBV6-5 and TRBJ2-3; possible D gene TRBD2, 5 bases. Between the trimmed V and J ends, which lost 4 bases and 4 bases, there was a span of 12 bases. This CDR3 spans 14 amino acids. CDR1 MNHEY and CDR2 SVGAGI come from the germline V gene.

V is TRBV5-5 and J is TRBJ1-3; TRBD1 agrees at 10 bases. Germline CDR1 is SGHKS and CDR2 is YYEKEE (reference sequence). With V trimmed by 4 bases and J by 8 bases, 6 bases remained unmatched. The CDR3 has 14 residues. The CDR3 reads CASSLGQGVDTIYF. DNA for the CDR3: TGTGCCAGCAGCCTCGGACAGGGGGTAGACACCATATATTTT.

V is TRBV6-6 and J is TRBJ1-5, with TRBD1 as a possible D gene (5 bases). Germline CDR1 is MNHNY and CDR2 is SVGAGI (reference sequence). The CDR3 runs 14 residues. V was pared by 3 bases and J by 2 bases, with 8 bases between. CDR3 residues: CASSYRGGNQPQHF. CDR3 nucleotide sequence: TGTGCCAGCAGTTATAGGGGAGGCAATCAGCCCCAGCATTTT.

This clone was seen only once. The chain is built from TRBV19 and TRBJ1-5; no clear D. The CDR3 contains 17 residues. Trimming removed 3 bases from V and 3 bases from J, with 18 bases in between. Germline V CDR1 and CDR2: LNHDA, SQIVND (reference sequence). CDR3 sequence reads: CASSIVLMSPPNQPQHF. The CDR3 DNA is TGTGCCAGTAGTATTGTGTTGATGAGTCCTCCCAATCAGCCCCAGCATTTT.

The J gene is TRBJ2-1, the V gene TRBV6-5; D gene uncertain. The V gene lost 6 bases and the J gene lost 8 bases, with 17 bases spanning the gap. The CDR3 sequence is 14 residues long. Germline CDR1 is MNHEY and CDR2 is SVGAGI. CDR3 sequence reads: CASRLDGKRHEQFF. The CDR3 coding sequence is TGTGCCAGCAGGTTGGACGGTAAGAGACATGAGCAGTTCTTC.

V gene TRBV13 combines with J gene TRBJ2-1; TRBD2 is a possible D gene (6 bases). V dropped 5 bases and J dropped 0 bases, with 14 bases sitting between them. Per the germline V gene, CDR1 is PRHDT and CDR2 is FYEKMQ (reference sequence). This CDR3 comprises 16 residues. The CDR3 coding sequence is TGTGCCAGCAGCATTCTTGGGACTCCCTCCTACAATGAGCAGTTCTTC. Translating gives CASSILGTPSYNEQFF.

V and J are TRBV6-6 and TRBJ2-3; D is tentatively TRBD1 or TRBD2 (6 bases each). The CDR3 is 16 amino acids. The V end lost 8 bases, the J end lost 2 bases, and 20 bases lay between the germline ends. CDR1 and CDR2 from the germline V gene are MNHNY and SVGAGI (reference sequence). The CDR3 is CASSYSGVGATDTQYF. CDR3 DNA sequence: TGTGCCAGCTCTTACTCGGGGGTGGGGGCCACAGATACGCAGTATTTT.

The chain employs TRBV19 and TRBJ1-2; D remains ambiguous. Between the trimmed V and J ends, which lost 3 bases and 3 bases, there was a span of 8 bases. The germline CDR1 and CDR2 sequences are LNHDA and SQIVND (reference sequence). CDR3 length: 13 amino acids. CDR3 bases: TGTGCCAGTAGTATCCGGGAGGACTATGGCTACACCTTC. Its protein is CASSIREDYGYTF.

This rearrangement joins TRBV5-1 to TRBJ2-7; 9 nucleotides align to TRBD1. V lost 3 bases and J lost 0; bases outside the gene matches: 7. This CDR3 has 16 residues. The germline V gene encodes CDR1 SGHRS and CDR2 YFSETQ. The CDR3 protein is CASSSLGQGSSYEQYF. The DNA of the CDR3 is TGCGCCAGCAGCTCTTTGGGACAGGGATCCTCCTACGAGCAGTACTTC.

This clone has a handful of counts. This rearrangement joins TRBV7-9 to TRBJ1-1, with 10 bases that match TRBD1. Germline lookup yields CDR1 SEHNR and CDR2 FQNEAQ (reference sequence). The V segment lost 5 bases and the J segment 1 base; nucleotides outside the gene matches: 4. The CDR3 spans 15 residues. The CDR3 DNA sequence: TGTGCCAGCAGCCCGGGGACAGGGGCGAACACTGAAGCTTTCTTT. This translates into CASSPGTGANTEAFF.

This chain links TRBV10-3 with TRBJ1-6; perhaps TRBD1 as D (5 bases). The germline V and J ends were trimmed by 0 bases and 7 bases, with 13 bases remaining between them. CDR3 length: 16 residues. Germline loops: CDR1 ENHRY, CDR2 SYGVKD. The DNA of the CDR3 is TGTGCCATCAGTGAGTCGACTCGGGAGGGGAATTCACCCCTCCACTTT. It codes for CAISESTREGNSPLHF.

The gene calls are TRBV5-6 and TRBJ1-1; D is unclear. CDR1 is SGHDT, CDR2 YYEEEE, per germline. The V and J ends lost 5 bases and 4 bases respectively, with 18 bases between them. There are 15 residues in the CDR3. Here the CDR3 reads CASRLRGSPRTEAFF. In nucleotides, the CDR3 is TGTGCCAGCAGGTTACGAGGGAGCCCTCGCACTGAAGCTTTCTTT.

The chain combines TRBV2 with TRBJ1-4, with 8 bases aligning to TRBD1. The J segment lost 0 bases and the V segment lost 6 bases, leaving 6 bases of the junction unmatched. The germline gives CDR1 SNHLY, CDR2 FYNNEI. This CDR3 region has 16 residues. CDR3: CASSRDRGSTNEKLFF. The CDR3 DNA sequence: TGTGCCAGCAGCCGAGACAGGGGATCAACTAATGAAAAACTGTTTTTT.

In DNA form, the CDR3 reads TGTGCCAGCAGCCCCCTAGCGGGGGCTGGGGATGAGCAGTTCTTC. Its protein is CASSPLAGAGDEQFF. V and J are TRBV28 and TRBJ2-1; TRBD2 agrees at 10 bases. Germline lookup yields CDR1 MDHEN and CDR2 SYDVKM. The ends lost 6 bases at V and 8 bases at J; junction bases unmatched: 10. There are 15 residues in the CDR3.

This rearrangement joins TRBV11-2 to TRBJ1-5; D uncertain. V lost 5 bases to trimming and J lost 1 base, with 6 bases between them. The CDR3 has 13 residues. CDR1 and CDR2 (germline): SGHAT, FQNNGV. The CDR3 nucleotides read TGTGCCAGCAGCCGGGGAAGCAATCAGCCCCAGCATTTT. Translating it yields CASSRGSNQPQHF.

This rearrangement joins TRBV6-1 to TRBJ2-7; the match to TRBD1 covers 9 bases. Germline CDR1 is MNHNS and CDR2 is SASEGT. The V gene end was trimmed by 6 bases and the J gene end by 0 bases; junction bases not matched to a gene: 6. There are 15 residues in the CDR3. The CDR3 bases are TGTGCCAGCAGATCGGACAGGGGTGCCTCCTACGAGCAGTACTTC. Its translation is CASRSDRGASYEQYF.